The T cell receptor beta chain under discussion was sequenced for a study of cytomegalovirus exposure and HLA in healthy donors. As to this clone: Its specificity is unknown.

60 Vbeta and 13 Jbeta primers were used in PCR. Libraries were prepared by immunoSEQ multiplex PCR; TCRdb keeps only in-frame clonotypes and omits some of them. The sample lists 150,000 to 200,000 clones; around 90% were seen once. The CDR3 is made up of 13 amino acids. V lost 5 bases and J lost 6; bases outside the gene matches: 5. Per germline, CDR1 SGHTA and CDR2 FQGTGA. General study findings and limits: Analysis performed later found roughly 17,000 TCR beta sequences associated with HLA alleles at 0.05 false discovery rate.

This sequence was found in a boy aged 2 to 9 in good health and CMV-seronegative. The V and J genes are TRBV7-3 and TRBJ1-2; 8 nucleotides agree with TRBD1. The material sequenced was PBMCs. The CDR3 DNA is TGTGCCAGCAGCCCCGGGACAGGCAATGGCTACACCTTC. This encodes CASSPGTGNGYTF.